This T cell receptor beta chain was sequenced during a study of memory CD4+ T cells and cytomegalovirus serostatus. Study details: Donors were healthy Belgian adults, several CMV seropositive and 24 seronegative.

With 2 bases removed from V and 1 base from J, the gap between germline ends came to 2 bases. This CDR3 is 12 amino acids long. The germline V gene has CDR1 SGHAT and CDR2 FQNNGV. Sequencing used immunoSEQ multiplex PCR; TCRdb keeps in-frame clones, though not all of them. The sample consists of under 80,000 clones, just under 80% of them appearing once. Single viable CD3+CD4+CD8-CD45RO+ cells were sorted as the memory CD4+ T cells. After thawing, CD4+ T cells were positively selected. General study points: CD4+ memory repertoires contained about 40% of the roughly 160 reported CMV TCRbeta sequences. A US-trained random forest predicted CMV serostatus with median AUC around 0.9.

This clone was seen a few times. Antigen unknown. This clonotype was sampled from an adult in good health and CMV-seropositive. The sample comprised memory CD4+ T cells from blood. The gene calls are TRBV11-2 and TRBJ1-1; D gene unclear. The CDR3 DNA follows: TGTGCCAGCAGCTTATCGAACACTGAAGCTTTCTTT. Encoded protein: CASSLSNTEAFF.